This TCR beta chain was sequenced for a study of blood T cells in healthy people across ages. Then a second PCR, running roughly 7 to 11 cycles, was carried out with a sample-barcoded 5' primer and a J-beta primer mix. TCRdb redid the calling of the 5' RACE reads with MiXCR, one entry per CDR3 protein. The sample holds approximately 1.5 million distinct CDR3 sequences, 30% to 40% seen once. V lost 2 bases, J lost 2 bases, and 5 bases stayed unmatched. Germline V gives CDR1 MDHEN, CDR2 SYDVKM. This CDR3 region has 15 residues. This clonotype showed up just a few times. Sequencing was performed on blood. The rearrangement links TRBV28 to TRBJ2-7, with 8 positions matching TRBD1. This clonotype originated in a woman in her thirties in good health. CDR3 DNA: TGTGCCAGCAGTTTAACCGGGACAGGAGCCTACGAGCAGTACTTC. It codes for CASSLTGTGAYEQYF.